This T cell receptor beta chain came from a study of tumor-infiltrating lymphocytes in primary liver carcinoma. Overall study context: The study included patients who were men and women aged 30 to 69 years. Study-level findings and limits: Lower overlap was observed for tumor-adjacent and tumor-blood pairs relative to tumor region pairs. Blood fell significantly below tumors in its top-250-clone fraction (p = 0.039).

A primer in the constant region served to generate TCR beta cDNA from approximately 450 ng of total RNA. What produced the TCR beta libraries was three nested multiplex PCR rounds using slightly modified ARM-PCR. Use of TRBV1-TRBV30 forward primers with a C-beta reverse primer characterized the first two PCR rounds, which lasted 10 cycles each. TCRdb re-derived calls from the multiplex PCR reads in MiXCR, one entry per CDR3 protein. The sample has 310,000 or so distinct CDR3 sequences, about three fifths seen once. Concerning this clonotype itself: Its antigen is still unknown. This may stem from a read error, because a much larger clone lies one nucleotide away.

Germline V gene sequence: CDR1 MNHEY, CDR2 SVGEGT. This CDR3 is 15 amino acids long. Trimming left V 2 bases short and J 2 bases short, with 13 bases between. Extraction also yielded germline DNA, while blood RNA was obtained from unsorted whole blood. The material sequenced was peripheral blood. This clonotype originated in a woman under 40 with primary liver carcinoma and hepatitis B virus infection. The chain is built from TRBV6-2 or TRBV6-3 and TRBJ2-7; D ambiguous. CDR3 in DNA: TGTGCCAGCAGTTACCACCTAGGGAACCCCTACGAGCAGTACTTC. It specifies CASSYHLGNPYEQYF.